The clone carrying this T cell receptor beta chain came up once. Its antigen is as yet unknown. This sample is drawn from a study of cytomegalovirus exposure and HLA in healthy donors. Study as a whole: There were approximately 85 million unique TCRs (from HLA-typed donors) in an early data release. Broader study findings: Later work associated roughly 17,000 TCR beta sequences with HLA alleles at 0.05 false discovery rate.

The germline V gene has CDR1 MNHEY and CDR2 SMNVEV (reference sequence). V lost 7 bases and J 4 bases, leaving 16 bases between the germline ends. This CDR3 is 14 amino acids long. PCR employed 60 Vbeta and 13 Jbeta primers. Original handling: Approximately 11 million of about 80 million unique TCR beta chains were shared, per a later count. Profiled with immunoSEQ multiplex PCR; TCRdb holds only in-frame clones, not every one. V, J and clone size reflect that table, while D and trimming were determined from the DNA. Found here are 100,000 to 150,000 clones, about 85% of them singletons; the top ten hold roughly 1.8%.

The specimen sequenced was PBMCs. This TCR derives from a boy between 5 and 17 years old in good health and CMV-seronegative. The chain recombines TRBV27 with TRBJ1-1; D may be TRBD1 (6 bases). CDR3 region: CASTSNGQSTEAFF. As DNA, the CDR3 is TGTGCCAGCACCTCCAATGGACAGAGCACTGAAGCTTTCTTT.